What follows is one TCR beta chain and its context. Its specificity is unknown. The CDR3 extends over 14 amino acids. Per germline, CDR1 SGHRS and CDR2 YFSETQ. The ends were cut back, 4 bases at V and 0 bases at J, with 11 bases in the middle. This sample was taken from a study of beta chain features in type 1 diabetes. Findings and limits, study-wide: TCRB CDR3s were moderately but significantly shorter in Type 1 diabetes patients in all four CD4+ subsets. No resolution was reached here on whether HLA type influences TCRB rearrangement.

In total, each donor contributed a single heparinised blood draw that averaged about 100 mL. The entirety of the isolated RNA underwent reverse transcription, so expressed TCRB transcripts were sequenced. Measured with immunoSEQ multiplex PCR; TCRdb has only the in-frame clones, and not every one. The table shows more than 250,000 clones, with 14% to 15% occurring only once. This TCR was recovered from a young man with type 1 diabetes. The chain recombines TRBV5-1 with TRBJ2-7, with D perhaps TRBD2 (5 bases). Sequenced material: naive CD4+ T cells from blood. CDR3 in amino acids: CASSPGDSSYEQYF. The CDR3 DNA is TGCGCCAGCAGCCCCGGGGATTCCTCCTACGAGCAGTACTTC.